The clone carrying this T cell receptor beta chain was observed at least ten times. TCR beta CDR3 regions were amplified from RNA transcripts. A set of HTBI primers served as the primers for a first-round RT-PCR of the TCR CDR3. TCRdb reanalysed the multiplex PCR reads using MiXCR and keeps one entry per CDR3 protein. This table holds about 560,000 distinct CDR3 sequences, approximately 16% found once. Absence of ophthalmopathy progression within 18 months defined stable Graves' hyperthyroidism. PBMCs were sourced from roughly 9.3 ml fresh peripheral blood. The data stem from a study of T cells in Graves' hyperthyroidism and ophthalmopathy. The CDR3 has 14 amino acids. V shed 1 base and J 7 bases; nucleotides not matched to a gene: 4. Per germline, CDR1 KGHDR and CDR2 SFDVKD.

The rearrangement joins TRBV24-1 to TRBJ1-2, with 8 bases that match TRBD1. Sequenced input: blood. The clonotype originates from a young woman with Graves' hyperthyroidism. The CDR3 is CATSDFQGAGGYTF. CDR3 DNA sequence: TGTGCCACCAGTGATTTTCAGGGGGCAGGTGGCTACACCTTC.